This entry describes one T cell receptor (beta chain). Its target is unknown. Method: immunoSEQ multiplex PCR; TCRdb's copy keeps in-frame clones and lacks some. The repertoire includes fewer than 2.5 million clones, roughly 93% of them detected once, and 0.36% sits in the top ten. This specimen belongs to a study of shared clonotypes between healthy human individuals. Whole-study context: Each donor contributed plates that comprised three CD4 naive, three CD4 memory, two CD8 naive and one CD8 memory. General study results and limits: Rarefaction revealed incomplete sorted-subset sequencing despite large depth. The small donor group covered limited genetic and exposure diversity.

Those who donated, Caucasian adults without exception, all lived in Nashville, Tennessee. The CDR3 is 13 residues long. Trimming removed 5 bases at V and 3 bases at J, with 10 bases between. CDR1 and CDR2 (germline): LNHDA, SQIVND (reference sequence). The V call is TRBV19, the J call TRBJ1-1, with D maybe TRBD1 (5 bases). The sequenced sample consisted of naive CD4+ T cells from PBMCs. The sample's subset: CD45RA+ positively selected. This sequence originates from a man aged 18 to 29 in good health. Some clones in this sample may be carry-over from other donors' samples. For the CDR3, the DNA is TGTGCCAGTAGTTATGGGGGATACACTGAAGCTTTCTTT. Translating gives CASSYGGYTEAFF.